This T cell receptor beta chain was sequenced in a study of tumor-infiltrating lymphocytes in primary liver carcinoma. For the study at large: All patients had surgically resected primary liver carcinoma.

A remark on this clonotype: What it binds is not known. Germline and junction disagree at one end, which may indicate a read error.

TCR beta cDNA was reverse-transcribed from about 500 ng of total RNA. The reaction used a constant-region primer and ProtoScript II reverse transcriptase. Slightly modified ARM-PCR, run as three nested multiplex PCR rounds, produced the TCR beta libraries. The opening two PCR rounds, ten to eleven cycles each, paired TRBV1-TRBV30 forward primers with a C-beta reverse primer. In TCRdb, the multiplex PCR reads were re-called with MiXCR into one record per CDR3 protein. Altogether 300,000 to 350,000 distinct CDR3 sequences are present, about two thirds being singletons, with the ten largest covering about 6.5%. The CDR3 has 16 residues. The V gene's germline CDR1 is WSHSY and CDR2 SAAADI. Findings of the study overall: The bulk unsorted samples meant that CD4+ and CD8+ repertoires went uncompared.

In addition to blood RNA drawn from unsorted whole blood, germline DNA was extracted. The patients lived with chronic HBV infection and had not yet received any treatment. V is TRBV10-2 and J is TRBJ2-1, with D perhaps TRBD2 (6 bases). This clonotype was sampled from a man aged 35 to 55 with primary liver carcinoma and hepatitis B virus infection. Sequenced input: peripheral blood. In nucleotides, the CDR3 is TGCGCCAGCAATGCCTTGGCGGGAAGGTCCTACAATGAGCAGCTCTTC. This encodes CASNALAGRSYNEQLF.